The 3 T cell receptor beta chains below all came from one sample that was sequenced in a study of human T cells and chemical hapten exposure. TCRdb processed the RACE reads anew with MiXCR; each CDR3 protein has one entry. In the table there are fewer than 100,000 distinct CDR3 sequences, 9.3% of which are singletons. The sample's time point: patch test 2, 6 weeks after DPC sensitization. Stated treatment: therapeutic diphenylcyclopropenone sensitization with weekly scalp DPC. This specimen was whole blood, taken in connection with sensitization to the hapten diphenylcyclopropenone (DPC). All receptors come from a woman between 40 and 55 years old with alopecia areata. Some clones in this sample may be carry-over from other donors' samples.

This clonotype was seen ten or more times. This chain's CDR3 is CASIAGGNTDTQYF. The DNA for the CDR3 is TGTGCCAGCATCGCGGGAGGCAACACAGATACGCAGTATTTT. The V and J genes are TRBV28 and TRBJ2-3; 8 positions agree with TRBD2. Per the germline V gene, CDR1 is MDHEN and CDR2 is SYDVKM. CDR3 size: 14 residues. Trimming removed 7 bases from V and 2 bases from J; junction bases left unmatched: 5.

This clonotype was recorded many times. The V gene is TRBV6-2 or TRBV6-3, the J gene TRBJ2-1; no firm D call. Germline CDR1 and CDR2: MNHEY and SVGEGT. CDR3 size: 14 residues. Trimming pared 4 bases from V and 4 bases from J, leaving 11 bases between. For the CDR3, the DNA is TGTGCCAGCAGTTGGAGTCTAGAGTACAATGAGCAGTTCTTC. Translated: CASSWSLEYNEQFF.

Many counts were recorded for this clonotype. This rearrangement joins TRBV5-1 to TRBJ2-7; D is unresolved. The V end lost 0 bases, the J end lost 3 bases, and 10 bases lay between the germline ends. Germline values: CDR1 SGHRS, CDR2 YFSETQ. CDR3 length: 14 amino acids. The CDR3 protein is CASSLDVGNYEQYF. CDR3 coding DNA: TGCGCCAGCAGCTTGGATGTAGGGAACTACGAGCAGTACTTC.